Listed below are T cell receptor beta chains from one sample, sequenced in a study of blood T cells in healthy people across ages. TCRdb called the 5' RACE reads again in MiXCR, with one record for every CDR3 protein. The table includes 1.5 million to 2 million distinct CDR3 sequences, 28% detected once. Sequencing input: blood. The origin of the receptors is a woman aged 25 to 39 in good health. The CDR3 runs from the conserved cysteine through the conserved F or W. Fields, in order: J gene, D gene, V gene, CDR3 length, clone size, CDR3 DNA, CDR3 protein. A D gene is named only where the DNA matches it firmly. Clone sizes are given selectively: once, few, many, or a class where the clone is expanded.

J: TRBJ2-1
D: TRBD2
V: TRBV5-6
length: 17
size: few
DNA: TGTGCCAGCAGCTTGCAGGGTCTCCCGGAGCGGGGGGATGAGCAGTTCTTC
CDR3: CASSLQGLPERGDEQFF

J: TRBJ2-3
D: TRBD1
V: TRBV12-3/TRBV12-4
length: 15
size: -
DNA: TGTGCCAGCAGTTCCAACAGACAGGGGACAGATACGCAGTATTTT
CDR3: CASSSNRQGTDTQYF

J: TRBJ1-1
D: TRBD1
V: TRBV29-1
length: 13
size: few
DNA: TGCAGCGTTGGCGGGACAGGGATATCTGAAGCTTTCTTT
CDR3: CSVGGTGISEAFF

J: TRBJ2-7
D: -
V: TRBV7-2
length: 15
size: -
DNA: TGTGCCAGCAGCACCCGCGGCAGCAGCTCCTACGAGCAGTACTTC
CDR3: CASSTRGSSSYEQYF

J: TRBJ1-1
D: TRBD1
V: TRBV28
length: 15
size: -
DNA: TGTGCCAGCAGCCGCTCAATGGGACAGGGCACTGAAGCTTTCTTT
CDR3: CASSRSMGQGTEAFF

J: TRBJ2-6
D: -
V: TRBV7-3
length: 16
size: many
DNA: TGTGCCAGCAGCAACGCTGGGGGAAGGCAGACCAACGTCCTGACTTTC
CDR3: CASSNAGGRQTNVLTF

J: TRBJ2-7
D: -
V: TRBV6-5
length: 15
size: -
DNA: TGTGCCAGCAGTTACTTAGGGGAGAAGACCTACGAGCAGTACTTC
CDR3: CASSYLGEKTYEQYF

J: TRBJ2-1
D: TRBD2
V: TRBV4-3
length: 16
size: many
DNA: TGCGCCAGCAGCGGTTCAGCGGGCACCAGCGGGGATGAGCAGTTCTTC
CDR3: CASSGSAGTSGDEQFF

J: TRBJ2-3
D: TRBD2
V: TRBV5-1
length: 14
size: -
DNA: TGCGCCAGCCGTAGGGAGGGGCGGGAAGATACGCAGTATTTT
CDR3: CASRREGREDTQYF

J: TRBJ2-1
D: TRBD2
V: TRBV5-1
length: 15
size: -
DNA: TGCGCCAGCAGCTTGCGGCAGAGGGGAGGGAATGAGCAGTTCTTC
CDR3: CASSLRQRGGNEQFF

J: TRBJ2-3
D: -
V: TRBV7-9
length: 14
size: few
DNA: TGTGCCAGCAGCTTCCCTGCTCGAAGTCATACGCAGTATTTT
CDR3: CASSFPARSHTQYF

J: TRBJ2-1
D: TRBD2
V: TRBV15
length: 13
size: few
DNA: TGTGCCACCGGGACGGGGGGGTACAATGAGCAGTTCTTC
CDR3: CATGTGGYNEQFF

J: TRBJ2-3
D: TRBD2
V: TRBV5-1
length: 16
size: many
DNA: TGCGCCAGCAGCGTGGGACTAGCGGGGGCGCTAGATACGCAGTATTTT
CDR3: CASSVGLAGALDTQYF

J: TRBJ2-5
D: -
V: TRBV10-3
length: 12
size: few
DNA: TGTGCCATCAGTGACCTTAAAGAGACCCAGTACTTC
CDR3: CAISDLKETQYF

J: TRBJ2-1
D: -
V: TRBV12-3/TRBV12-4
length: 14
size: -
DNA: TGTGCCAGCAGCTTGCCTTTCGGCTACAATGAGCAGTTCTTC
CDR3: CASSLPFGYNEQFF

J: TRBJ2-7
D: -
V: TRBV20-1
length: 13
size: few
DNA: TGCAGTGCTAACGGGGGAATCGGGTACGAGCAGTACTTC
CDR3: CSANGGIGYEQYF

J: TRBJ2-5
D: -
V: TRBV28
length: 15
size: many
DNA: TGTGCCAGCACCACCCTTCTCGGGGGAGTCGAGACCCAGTACTTC
CDR3: CASTTLLGGVETQYF

J: TRBJ2-1
D: TRBD2
V: TRBV12-3/TRBV12-4
length: 12
size: few
DNA: TGTGCCAGCATCCTAGCGGGCTATGAGCAGTTCTTC
CDR3: CASILAGYEQFF

J: TRBJ2-7
D: TRBD1
V: TRBV20-1
length: 14
size: -
DNA: TGCAGTGCCCGCGGCGGACAGGAGTACTACGAGCAGTACTTC
CDR3: CSARGGQEYYEQYF

J: TRBJ1-1
D: -
V: TRBV6-5
length: 14
size: few
DNA: TGTGCCAGCAGTTACTCGATGGGGGGCACTGAAGCTTTCTTT
CDR3: CASSYSMGGTEAFF

J: TRBJ2-5
D: TRBD2
V: TRBV4-3
length: 16
size: many
DNA: TGCGCCAGCAGCCAAATACTAGCGGGAGGTGGAGAGACCCAGTACTTC
CDR3: CASSQILAGGGETQYF

J: TRBJ1-1
D: -
V: TRBV5-1
length: 14
size: -
DNA: TGCGCCAGCAGAACCACACTCCTCAACACTGAAGCTTTCTTT
CDR3: CASRTTLLNTEAFF

J: TRBJ1-4
D: -
V: TRBV6-2/TRBV6-3
length: 14
size: -
DNA: TGTGCCAGCAGTTACTTGGACACTAATGAAAAACTGTTTTTT
CDR3: CASSYLDTNEKLFF

J: TRBJ1-1
D: -
V: TRBV7-2
length: 14
size: -
DNA: TGTGCCAGCAGCAAAAGACGCGGGAACACTGAAGCTTTCTTT
CDR3: CASSKRRGNTEAFF

J: TRBJ2-1
D: TRBD1
V: TRBV4-1
length: 14
size: many
DNA: TGCGCCAGCAGCCAATCGGACAGGGACAATGAGCAGTTCTTC
CDR3: CASSQSDRDNEQFF

J: TRBJ1-5
D: -
V: TRBV10-2
length: 15
size: -
DNA: TGCGCCAGCAGTGAAGGAGACTATAGCAATCAGCCCCAGCATTTT
CDR3: CASSEGDYSNQPQHF

J: TRBJ2-1
D: -
V: TRBV5-5
length: 14
size: few
DNA: TGTGCCAGCAGCCCCACCGGAGATTACAATGAGCAGTTCTTC
CDR3: CASSPTGDYNEQFF

J: TRBJ1-5
D: TRBD1
V: TRBV12-3/TRBV12-4
length: 15
size: few
DNA: TGTGCCAGCAGTTCACAGGGGGTAGGCAATCAGCCCCAGCATTTT
CDR3: CASSSQGVGNQPQHF

J: TRBJ2-2
D: -
V: TRBV7-8
length: 12
size: -
DNA: TGTGCCAGCAGACGGTCCGCCGGGGAGCTGTTTTTT
CDR3: CASRRSAGELFF

J: TRBJ2-4
D: -
V: TRBV20-1
length: 14
size: few
DNA: TGCAGTGCTAGTAAGGATAGCCCGAAGAACATTCAGTACTTC
CDR3: CSASKDSPKNIQYF

J: TRBJ1-5
D: -
V: TRBV7-2
length: 16
size: -
DNA: TGTGCCAGCAGCTTAAGTTTAGGGAGTAGCAATCAGCCCCAGCATTTT
CDR3: CASSLSLGSSNQPQHF

J: TRBJ2-1
D: TRBD1
V: TRBV7-9
length: 14
size: many
DNA: TGTGCCAGCGCGACGGGACAGGGGCACAATGAGCAGTTCTTC
CDR3: CASATGQGHNEQFF

J: TRBJ2-5
D: TRBD2
V: TRBV18
length: 17
size: -
DNA: TGTGCCAGCTCACAAGCTAGCGGGAGGGCCCTCGCGGAGACCCAGTACTTC
CDR3: CASSQASGRALAETQYF

J: TRBJ1-2
D: -
V: TRBV29-1
length: 16
size: -
DNA: TGCAGCGTTGGGCACGGGACCCCAGCAGCGCGATATGGCTACACCTTC
CDR3: CSVGHGTPAARYGYTF

J: TRBJ2-3
D: -
V: TRBV11-2
length: 16
size: -
DNA: TGTGCCAGCAGCTTAAGTCCCGGACTCAGCACAGATACGCAGTATTTT
CDR3: CASSLSPGLSTDTQYF

J: TRBJ1-2
D: TRBD1
V: TRBV5-1
length: 15
size: many
DNA: TGCGCCAGCAGCAATTACCGGGACAGCAGCTATGGCTACACCTTC
CDR3: CASSNYRDSSYGYTF

J: TRBJ2-1
D: -
V: TRBV20-1
length: 14
size: many
DNA: TGCAGTGCTAGAGGGTTAGTTGAGAACAATGAGCAGTTCTTC
CDR3: CSARGLVENNEQFF

J: TRBJ1-2
D: TRBD1
V: TRBV12-3/TRBV12-4
length: 13
size: few
DNA: TGTGCCAGCAGAACCGGGACAGTTGAGGGCTACACCTTC
CDR3: CASRTGTVEGYTF

J: TRBJ1-4
D: -
V: TRBV5-5
length: 15
size: -
DNA: TGTGCCAGCAGCCTGCAAGGACCGCTTAATGAAAAACTGTTTTTT
CDR3: CASSLQGPLNEKLFF

J: TRBJ2-1
D: TRBD1
V: TRBV14
length: 16
size: -
DNA: TGTGCCAGCAGCCTCTTGGGGACAGGGATATACAATGAGCAGTTCTTC
CDR3: CASSLLGTGIYNEQFF

J: TRBJ1-2
D: -
V: TRBV3-1
length: 14
size: few
DNA: TGTGCCAGCAGCCAAGGAAACCAGAACTATGGCTACACCTTC
CDR3: CASSQGNQNYGYTF

J: TRBJ2-4
D: -
V: TRBV19
length: 13
size: -
DNA: TGTGCCAGTAGTATAGGGGAAGGAGGCATTCAGTACTTC
CDR3: CASSIGEGGIQYF

J: TRBJ2-4
D: -
V: TRBV9
length: 13
size: many
DNA: TGTGCCAGCAGCCCGGGACTTTTAAACATTCAGTACTTC
CDR3: CASSPGLLNIQYF

J: TRBJ2-1
D: -
V: TRBV28
length: 14
size: few
DNA: TGTGCCAGCAGTGACGTCCGCTCGCTCCAAGTCGCGTTCTTC
CDR3: CASSDVRSLQVAFF

J: TRBJ2-6
D: -
V: TRBV5-1
length: 16
size: -
DNA: TGCGCCAGCAGCTTGGACAGGCGCTCTGGGGCCAACGTCCTGACTTTC
CDR3: CASSLDRRSGANVLTF

J: TRBJ2-5
D: TRBD2
V: TRBV5-6
length: 16
size: few
DNA: TGTGCCAGCAGCGGGGGGACTAGCGGGAAAGGGGAGACCCAGTACTTC
CDR3: CASSGGTSGKGETQYF

J: TRBJ2-7
D: -
V: TRBV4-2
length: 14
size: few
DNA: TGTGCCAGCAGCCAAGCTCAGGGTGTCTACGAGCAGTACTTC
CDR3: CASSQAQGVYEQYF

J: TRBJ2-3
D: -
V: TRBV11-2
length: 12
size: few
DNA: TGTGCCAACAGCTCCTACACAGATACGCAGTATTTT
CDR3: CANSSYTDTQYF

J: TRBJ1-1
D: -
V: TRBV29-1
length: 14
size: -
DNA: TGCTGCGTTGAAGTACTTACAGCGAACACTGAAGCTTTCTTT
CDR3: CCVEVLTANTEAFF

J: TRBJ1-2
D: -
V: TRBV15
length: 15
size: few
DNA: TGTGCCACCAGCAGAGATCTTCGAGGGGTCTCCGGCTACACCTTC
CDR3: CATSRDLRGVSGYTF

J: TRBJ2-1
D: TRBD2
V: TRBV7-9
length: 16
size: few
DNA: TGTGCCAGCAGCTTAGTCCGGCTAGCGGGAGGGGATGAGCAGTTCTTC
CDR3: CASSLVRLAGGDEQFF

J: TRBJ2-2
D: -
V: TRBV24-1
length: 13
size: -
DNA: TGTGCCACCAGAGACAGCAACACCGGGGAGCTGTTTTTT
CDR3: CATRDSNTGELFF

J: TRBJ1-5
D: TRBD1
V: TRBV5-1
length: 18
size: -
DNA: TGCGCCAGCAGCGTGATGGGACAGGGCGGGGAAGGCAATCAGCCCCAGCATTTT
CDR3: CASSVMGQGGEGNQPQHF

J: TRBJ1-5
D: -
V: TRBV15
length: 16
size: -
DNA: TGTGCCACCAGCAGAGGGGGGGCTTATAGCAATCAGCCCCAGCATTTT
CDR3: CATSRGGAYSNQPQHF

J: TRBJ1-1
D: -
V: TRBV10-3
length: 15
size: -
DNA: TGTGCCATCAGTGGATATGACCAGGCGAACACTGAAGCTTTCTTT
CDR3: CAISGYDQANTEAFF